The rows below give T cell receptor beta chains drawn from one sample of a study of OX40 agonist ivuxolimab in advanced cancers. Repertoires were generated with immunoSEQ multiplex PCR, while TCRdb's copy carries only in-frame clones and drops some. The profile covers 45,000 to 60,000 clones, with approximately 87% appearing a single time and approximately 7% taken by the ten largest. The source was CD4+ or CD8+ T cells sorted from blood, collected in a trial of the OX40 agonist ivuxolimab. All receptors derive from an adult with an advanced solid tumor such as melanoma, head and neck, liver or kidney cancer. CDR3s include the opening cysteine and the closing phenylalanine or tryptophan. D genes are given only for firm matches. Only part of the rows carry a size: once, few, many, or a class if the clone is expanded.

d_call j_call v_call clone_size cdr3_aa cdr3_nt
- TRBJ2-2 TRBV5-1 - CASSLAMGVQTGELFF TGCGCCAGCAGCTTGGCCATGGGGGTCCAGACCGGGGAGCTGTTTTTT
TRBD1 TRBJ1-5 TRBV2 few CASSFTGDQPQHF TGTGCCAGCAGCTTCACAGGGGATCAGCCCCAGCATTTT
- TRBJ1-5 TRBV5-1 - CASSPAGGNQPQHF TGCGCCAGCAGCCCTGCTGGGGGCAATCAGCCCCAGCATTTT
TRBD1 TRBJ2-7 TRBV7-2 once CASSRDRLYEQYF TGTGCCAGCAGCCGGGACAGACTATACGAGCAGTACTTC
- TRBJ1-2 TRBV2 - CASSEVGIAAGNFYGYTF TGTGCCAGCAGTGAAGTAGGAATCGCGGCAGGGAATTTCTATGGCTACACCTTC
TRBD1 TRBJ1-2 TRBV2 - CASSESGGEANYGYTF TGTGCCAGCAGTGAATCAGGGGGAGAGGCTAACTATGGCTACACCTTC
- TRBJ1-5 TRBV19 - CASSASGVGSNQPQHF TGTGCCAGTTCAGCCTCGGGGGTCGGCAGCAATCAGCCCCAGCATTTT
- TRBJ1-5 TRBV6-1 - CASSEGRSSNQPQHF TGTGCCAGCAGTGAAGGAAGGAGTAGCAATCAGCCCCAGCATTTT
- TRBJ1-1 TRBV10-3 - CAITTSSMGTEAFF TGTGCCATCACCACCTCTTCAATGGGTACTGAAGCTTTCTTT
- TRBJ1-2 TRBV30 - CAWSADREQAYTF TGTGCCTGGAGTGCCGACCGCGAACAGGCCTACACCTTC
- TRBJ2-5 TRBV5-1 - CASSIRDGNKETQYF TGCGCCAGCAGCATCCGGGACGGCAATAAAGAGACCCAGTACTTC
- TRBJ2-2 TRBV4-2 - CASSQAGDTGELFF TGTGCCAGCAGCCAAGCGGGAGACACCGGGGAGCTGTTTTTT
TRBD1 TRBJ1-1 TRBV10-3 once CAISDTITTGSNTEAFF TGTGCCATCAGTGATACTATTACGACAGGGTCGAACACTGAAGCTTTCTTT
- TRBJ2-2 TRBV12-1 - CASSFEGQLRSGELFF TGTGCCAGCAGCTTTGAGGGACAGTTGCGCTCCGGGGAGCTGTTTTTT
- TRBJ2-7 TRBV7-2 - CASSLVGGYEQYF TGTGCCAGCAGCTTAGTGGGCGGCTACGAGCAGTACTTC
- TRBJ2-7 TRBV30 - CAWSVLAGEQYF TGTGCCTGGAGTGTGCTAGCCGGCGAGCAGTACTTC
TRBD1 TRBJ1-2 TRBV6-5 once CASSRQGTNGYTF TGTGCCAGCAGCCGACAGGGTACTAATGGCTACACCTTC